The present entry profiles one TCR beta chain with its context. Its antigen is not known. Germline CDR1 reads MNHEY; CDR2 reads SMNVEV (reference sequence). This CDR3 is built from 15 residues. With 5 bases clipped from V and 6 bases from J, the junction kept 10 bases outside the gene matches. This record belongs to a study of cytomegalovirus exposure and HLA in healthy donors. Study-wide results and caveats: A later look showed TCR association rates differing by HLA locus, highest for DRB1 and lowest for HLA-C. Immune exposure was documented only through CMV serostatus. The study flagged around 160 TCR beta chains as cytomegalovirus-associated.

This PCR relied on a set of 60 Vbeta primers and 13 Jbeta primers. TCRdb's copy holds only in-frame clones and misses some; the assay was immunoSEQ multiplex PCR. Of 180,000 or so clones listed, around 75% are singletons. This clonotype was sampled from a woman aged 40 to 55 in good health and CMV-seropositive. Source material: PBMCs. The rearrangement uses TRBV27 and TRBJ2-1; 7 bases match TRBD2. CDR3 bases: TGTGCCAGCAGTGGTCGTGGACTAGGGAGCAATGAGCAGTTCTTC. Translated, it gives CASSGRGLGSNEQFF.